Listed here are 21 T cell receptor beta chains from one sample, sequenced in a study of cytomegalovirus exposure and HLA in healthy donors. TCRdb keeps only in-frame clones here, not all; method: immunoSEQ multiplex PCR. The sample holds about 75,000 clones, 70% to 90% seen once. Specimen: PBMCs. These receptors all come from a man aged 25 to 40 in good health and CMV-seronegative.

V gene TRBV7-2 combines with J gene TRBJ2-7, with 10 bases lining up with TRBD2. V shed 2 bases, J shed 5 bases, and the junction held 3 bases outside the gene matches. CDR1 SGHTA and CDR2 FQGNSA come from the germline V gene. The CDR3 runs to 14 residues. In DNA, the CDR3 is TGTGCCAGCAGCTTAAGACTAGCGGGTGACGAGCAGTACTTC. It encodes CASSLRLAGDEQYF.

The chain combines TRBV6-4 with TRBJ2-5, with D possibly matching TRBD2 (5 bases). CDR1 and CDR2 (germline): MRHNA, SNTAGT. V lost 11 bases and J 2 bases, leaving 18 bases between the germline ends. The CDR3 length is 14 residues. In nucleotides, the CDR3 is TGTGCCCGCGGGTTAGGAGTGGAACAAGAGACCCAGTACTTC. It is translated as CARGLGVEQETQYF.

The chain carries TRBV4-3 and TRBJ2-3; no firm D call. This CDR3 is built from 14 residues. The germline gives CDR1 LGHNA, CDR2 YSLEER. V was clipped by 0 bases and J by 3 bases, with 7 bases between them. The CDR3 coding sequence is TGCGCCAGCAGCCAAGATACACGAACAGATACGCAGTATTTT. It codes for CASSQDTRTDTQYF.

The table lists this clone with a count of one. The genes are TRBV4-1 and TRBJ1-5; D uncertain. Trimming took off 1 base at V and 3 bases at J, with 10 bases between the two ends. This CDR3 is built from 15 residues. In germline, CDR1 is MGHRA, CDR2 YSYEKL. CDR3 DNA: TGCGCCAGCAGCCAAGGCGGCCAGCCCAATCAGCCCCAGCATTTT. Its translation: CASSQGGQPNQPQHF.

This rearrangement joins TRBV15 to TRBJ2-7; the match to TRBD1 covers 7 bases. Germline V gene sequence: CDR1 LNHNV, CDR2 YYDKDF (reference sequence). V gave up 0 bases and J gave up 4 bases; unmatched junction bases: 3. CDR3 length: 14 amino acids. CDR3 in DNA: TGTGCCACCAGCAGAGATAAGGGGGCTTACGAGCAGTACTTC. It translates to CATSRDKGAYEQYF.

The CDR3 loop is CASSYVQANNEQFF. The CDR3, as DNA: TGTGCCAGCAGTTACGTACAGGCCAACAATGAGCAGTTCTTC. This chain uses TRBV6-5 with TRBJ2-1; D may be TRBD1 (5 bases). The ends were cut back, 2 bases at V and 5 bases at J, with 10 bases in the middle. CDR1 is MNHEY, CDR2 SVGAGI, per germline. The CDR3 totals 14 residues.

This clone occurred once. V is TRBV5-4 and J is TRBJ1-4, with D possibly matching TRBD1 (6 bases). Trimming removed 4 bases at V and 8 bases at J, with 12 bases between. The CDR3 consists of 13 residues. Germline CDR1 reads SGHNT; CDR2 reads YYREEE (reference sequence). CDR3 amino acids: CASSAWTDEKLFF. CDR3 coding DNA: TGTGCCAGCAGCGCCTGGACAGACGAAAAACTGTTTTTT. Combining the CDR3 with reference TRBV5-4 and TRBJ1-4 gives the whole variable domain ETGVTQSPTHLIKTRGQQVTLRCSSQSGHNTVSWYQQALGQGPQFIFQYYREEENGRGNFPPRFSGLQFPNYSSELNVNALELDDSALYLCASSAWTDEKLFFGSGTQLSVL.

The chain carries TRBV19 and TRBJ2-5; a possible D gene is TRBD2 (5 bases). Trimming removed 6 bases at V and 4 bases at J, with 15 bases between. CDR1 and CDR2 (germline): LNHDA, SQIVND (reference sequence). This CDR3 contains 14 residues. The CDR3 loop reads CASSPPGVVETQYF. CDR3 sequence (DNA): TGTGCCAGTAGCCCACCCGGGGTGGTAGAGACCCAGTACTTC.

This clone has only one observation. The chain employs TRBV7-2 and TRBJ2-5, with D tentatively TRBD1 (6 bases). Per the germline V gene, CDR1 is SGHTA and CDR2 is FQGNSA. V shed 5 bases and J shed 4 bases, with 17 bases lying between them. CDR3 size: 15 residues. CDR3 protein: CASSPLRGSGETQYF. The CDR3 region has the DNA TGTGCCAGCAGCCCCCTAAGGGGGTCGGGAGAGACCCAGTACTTC.

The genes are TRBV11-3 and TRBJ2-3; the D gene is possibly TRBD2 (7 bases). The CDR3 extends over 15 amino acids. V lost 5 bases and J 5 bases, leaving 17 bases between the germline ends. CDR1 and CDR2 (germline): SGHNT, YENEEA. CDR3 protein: CASSGGGGLVDTQYF. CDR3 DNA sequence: TGTGCCAGCAGCGGAGGGGGAGGGCTAGTAGATACGCAGTATTTT.

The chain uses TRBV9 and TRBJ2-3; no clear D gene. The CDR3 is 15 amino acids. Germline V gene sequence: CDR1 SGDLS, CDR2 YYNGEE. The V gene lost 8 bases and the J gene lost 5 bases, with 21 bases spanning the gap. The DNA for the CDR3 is TGTGCCAGATACACCGGGTCCTTGGAGTTAGATACGCAGTATTTT. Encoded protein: CARYTGSLELDTQYF.

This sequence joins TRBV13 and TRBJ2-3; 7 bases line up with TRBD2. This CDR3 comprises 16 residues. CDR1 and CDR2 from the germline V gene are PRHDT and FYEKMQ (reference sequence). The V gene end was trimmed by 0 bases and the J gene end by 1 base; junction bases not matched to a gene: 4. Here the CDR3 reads CASSLGGGRGTDTQYF. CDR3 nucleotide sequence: TGTGCCAGCAGCTTAGGCGGCGGGAGAGGCACAGATACGCAGTATTTT.

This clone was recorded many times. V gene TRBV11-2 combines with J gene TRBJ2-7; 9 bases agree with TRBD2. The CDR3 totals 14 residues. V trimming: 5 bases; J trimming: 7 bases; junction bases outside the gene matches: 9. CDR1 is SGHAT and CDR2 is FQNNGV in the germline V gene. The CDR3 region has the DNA TGTGCCAGCAGCCCCCTAGCGGGGCCGGCGGAGCAGTACGTC. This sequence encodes CASSPLAGPAEQYV.

The chain's CDR3 is CASSQMGAQETQYF. The CDR3 nucleotides read TGTGCCAGCAGCCAAATGGGGGCCCAAGAGACCCAGTACTTC. The chain is built from TRBV11-3 and TRBJ2-5; possible D gene TRBD1, 6 bases. V lost 5 bases and J 1 base, leaving 11 bases between the germline ends. The CDR3 is made up of 14 amino acids. Germline V gene data show CDR1 as SGHNT and CDR2 as YENEEA.

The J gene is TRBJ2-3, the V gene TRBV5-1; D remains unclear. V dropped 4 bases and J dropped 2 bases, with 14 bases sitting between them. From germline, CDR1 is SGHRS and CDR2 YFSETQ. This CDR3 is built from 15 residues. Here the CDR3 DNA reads TGCGCCAGCAGCCTTCAGAACCCCTTCACAGATACGCAGTATTTT. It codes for CASSLQNPFTDTQYF.

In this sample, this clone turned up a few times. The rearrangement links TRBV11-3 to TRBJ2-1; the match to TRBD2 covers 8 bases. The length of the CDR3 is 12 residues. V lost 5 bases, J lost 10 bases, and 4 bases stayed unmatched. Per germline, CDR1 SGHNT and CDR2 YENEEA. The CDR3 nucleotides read TGTGCCAGCAGCATTCGACTAGCGGAGCAGTTCTTC. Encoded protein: CASSIRLAEQFF.

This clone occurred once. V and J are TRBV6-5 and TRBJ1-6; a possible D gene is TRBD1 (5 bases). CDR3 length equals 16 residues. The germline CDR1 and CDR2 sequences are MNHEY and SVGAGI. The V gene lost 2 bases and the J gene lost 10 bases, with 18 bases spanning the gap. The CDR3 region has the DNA TGTGCCAGCAGTTACGAACAAGGGGTGATTGGGTCACCCCTCCACTTT. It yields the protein CASSYEQGVIGSPLHF.

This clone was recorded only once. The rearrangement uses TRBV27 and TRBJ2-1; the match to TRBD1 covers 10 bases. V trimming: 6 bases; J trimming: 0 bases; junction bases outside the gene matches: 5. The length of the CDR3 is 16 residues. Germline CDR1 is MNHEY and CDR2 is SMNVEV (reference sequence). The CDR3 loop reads CASRGQGLSSYNEQFF. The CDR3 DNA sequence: TGTGCCAGCAGGGGACAGGGGCTTAGCTCCTACAATGAGCAGTTCTTC.

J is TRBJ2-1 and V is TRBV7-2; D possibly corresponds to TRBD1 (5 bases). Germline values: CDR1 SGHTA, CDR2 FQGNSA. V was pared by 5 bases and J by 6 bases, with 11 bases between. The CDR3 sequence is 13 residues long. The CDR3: CASSVYTGNEQFF. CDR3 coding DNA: TGTGCCAGCAGCGTTTACACAGGCAATGAGCAGTTCTTC.

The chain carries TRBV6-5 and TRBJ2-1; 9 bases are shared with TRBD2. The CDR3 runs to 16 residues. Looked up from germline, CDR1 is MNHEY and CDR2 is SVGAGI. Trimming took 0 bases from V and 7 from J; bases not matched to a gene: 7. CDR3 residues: CASSYSKLAGTNEQFF. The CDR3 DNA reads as TGTGCCAGCAGTTACTCGAAACTAGCGGGTACAAATGAGCAGTTCTTC.

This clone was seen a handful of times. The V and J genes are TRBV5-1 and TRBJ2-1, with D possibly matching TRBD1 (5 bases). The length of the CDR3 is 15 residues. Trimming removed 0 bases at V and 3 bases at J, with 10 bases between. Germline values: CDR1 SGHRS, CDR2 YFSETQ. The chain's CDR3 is CASSLVPGFYNEQFF. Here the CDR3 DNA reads TGCGCCAGCAGCTTGGTGCCAGGGTTCTACAATGAGCAGTTCTTC. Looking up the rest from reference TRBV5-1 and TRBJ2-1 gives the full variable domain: KAGVTQTPRYLIKTRGQQVTLSCSPISGHRSVSWYQQTPGQGLQFLFEYFSETQRNKGNFPGRFSGRQFSNSRSEMNVSTLELGDSALYLCASSLVPGFYNEQFFGPGTRLTVL.